A single T cell receptor (beta chain) is shown here with its context. The target antigen is unknown. The source of the sample is a study of CD8+ T cells in alopecia areata. Study as a whole: Treated patients were given 5 to 10 mg oral tofacitinib twice daily.

Study conclusions and caveats: Scalp clonality, along with expanded CD8+ clones among the top 100, was significantly decreased by tofacitinib. Whether baseline CD8+ expansion is linked to response remains uncertain, given a single nonresponder.

Investigators isolated RNA and reverse transcribed it into cDNA to act as the sequencing template. Generated by immunoSEQ multiplex PCR, the TCRdb table keeps only in-frame clones and is missing some. The table shows approximately 210,000 clones, with 64% occurring only once. Germline V gene lookup returns CDR1 SEHNR and CDR2 FQNEAQ (reference sequence). The CDR3 runs to 14 residues. Germline trimming cut 0 bases from V and 5 bases from J; bases unmatched to any gene: 3. The treatment: oral pan-JAK inhibitor, 5-10 mg twice daily. Peripheral blood, together with lesional scalp punch biopsies, was collected from alopecia areata patients.

This chain connects TRBV7-9 to TRBJ2-5; 7 bases match TRBD1. The sequenced sample was CD4+ T cells sorted from blood, obtained at week 4, from a patient treated with tofacitinib. The TCR originated in a human donor with alopecia areata. CDR3 amino acids: CASSLAGGAETQYF. Written as DNA, the CDR3 is TGTGCCAGCAGCTTAGCAGGGGGCGCGGAGACCCAGTACTTC.